This T cell receptor (beta chain) was recorded in a study of cytomegalovirus exposure and HLA in healthy donors. Study at large: In an earlier analysis, 95 million to 140 million unique TCR beta sequences were found from about 190 million T cells. Study results and caveats: TCR beta chain V- and J-gene trimming was linked, in a later analysis, to a missense variant in DCLRE1C. Likely technical artifact: a cluster of highly shared sequence variants.

With 60 Vbeta and 13 Jbeta primers, the PCR was carried out. Produced via immunoSEQ multiplex PCR; TCRdb's table is partial and in-frame only. The sample carries more than 90,000 clones, roughly 79% recorded once. The CDR3 covers 13 residues. Germline CDR1 reads WNHNN; CDR2 reads SYGVQD (reference sequence). V shed 4 bases and J shed 6 bases, with 12 bases lying between them. This clone was found a few times. Its antigen is unidentified. This sequence was found in a man aged 25-40 years in good health and CMV-seronegative. The sequencing input was PBMCs. The chain employs TRBV10-1 and TRBJ1-1; unclear D gene. The CDR3 DNA follows: TGCGCCAGCAGTGTGGGCGTGGGTGCTGAAGCTTTCTTT. Its translation is CASSVGVGAEAFF.